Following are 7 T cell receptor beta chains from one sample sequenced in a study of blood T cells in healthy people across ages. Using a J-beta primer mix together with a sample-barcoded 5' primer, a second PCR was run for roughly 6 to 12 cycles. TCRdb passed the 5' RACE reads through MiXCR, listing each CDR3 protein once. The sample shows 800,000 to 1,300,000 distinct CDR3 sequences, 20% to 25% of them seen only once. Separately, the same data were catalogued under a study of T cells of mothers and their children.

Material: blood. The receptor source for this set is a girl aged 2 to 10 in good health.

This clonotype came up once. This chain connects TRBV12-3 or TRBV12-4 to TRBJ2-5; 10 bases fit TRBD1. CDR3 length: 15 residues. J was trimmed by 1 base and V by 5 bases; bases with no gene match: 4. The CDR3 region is CASSGQGGAQETQYF. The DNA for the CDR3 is TGTGCCAGCAGTGGACAGGGGGGGGCCCAAGAGACCCAGTACTTC.

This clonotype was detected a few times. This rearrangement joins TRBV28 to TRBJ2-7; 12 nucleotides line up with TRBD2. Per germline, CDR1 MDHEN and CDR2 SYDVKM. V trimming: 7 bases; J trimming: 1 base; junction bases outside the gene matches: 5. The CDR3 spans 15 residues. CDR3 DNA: TGTGCCAGCACCTTAGGACTAGCGGGGTCCTACGAGCAGTACTTC. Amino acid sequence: CASTLGLAGSYEQYF.

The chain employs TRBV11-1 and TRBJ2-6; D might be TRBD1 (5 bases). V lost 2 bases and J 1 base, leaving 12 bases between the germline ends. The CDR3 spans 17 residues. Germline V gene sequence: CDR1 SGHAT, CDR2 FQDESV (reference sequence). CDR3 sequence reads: CASSLKGDSSGANVLTF. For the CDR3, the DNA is TGTGCCAGCAGCTTAAAAGGAGACAGTTCTGGGGCCAACGTCCTGACTTTC.

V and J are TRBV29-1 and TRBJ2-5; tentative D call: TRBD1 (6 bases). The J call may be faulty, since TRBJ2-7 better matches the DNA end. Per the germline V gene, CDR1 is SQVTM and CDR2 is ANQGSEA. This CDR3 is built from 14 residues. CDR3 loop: CSANNRASSYEQYF. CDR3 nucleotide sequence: TGCAGCGCCAACAACAGGGCTAGCTCCTACGAGCAGTACTTC.

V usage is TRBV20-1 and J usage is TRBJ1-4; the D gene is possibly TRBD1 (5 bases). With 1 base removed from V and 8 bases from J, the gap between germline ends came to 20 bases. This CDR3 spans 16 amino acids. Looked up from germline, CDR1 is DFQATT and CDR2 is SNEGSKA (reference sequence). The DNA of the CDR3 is TGCAGTGCTAGAGCCTCGGTAGGGGAGTCTGGAGAAAAACTGTTTTTT. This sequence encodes CSARASVGESGEKLFF.

The CDR3 sequence: CASLKSVLAEFQTQYF. In DNA, the CDR3 is TGTGCCAGCCTAAAGTCAGTCCTAGCGGAGTTCCAGACCCAGTACTTC. The genes are TRBV2 and TRBJ2-5; TRBD2 matches at 7 bases. Germline V gene data show CDR1 as SNHLY and CDR2 as FYNNEI. The CDR3 runs to 16 residues. Trimming at V came to 8 bases and at J to 6 bases, leaving 18 bases not matched to a gene. The full variable domain, in which reference TRBV2 and TRBJ2-5 provide the parts outside the CDR3, is EPEVTQTPSHQVTQMGQEVILRCVPISNHLYFYWYRQILGQKVEFLVSFYNNEISEKSEIFDDQFSVERPDGSNFTLKIRSTKLEDSAMYFCASLKSVLAEFQTQYFGPGTRLLVL.

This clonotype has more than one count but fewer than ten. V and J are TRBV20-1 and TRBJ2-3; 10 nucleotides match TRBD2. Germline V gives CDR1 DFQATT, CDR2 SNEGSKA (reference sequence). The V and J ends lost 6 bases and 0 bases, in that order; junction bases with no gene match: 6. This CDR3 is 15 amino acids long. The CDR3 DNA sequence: TGCAGTGCGGCTAGCGGGGGCTCTAGCACAGATACGCAGTATTTT. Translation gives CSAASGGSSTDTQYF.